The 20 T cell receptor beta chains below were found in one sample sequenced in a study of vaccination and CD4 T cells after COVID-19. No antigen has been assigned to these receptors. The Oncomine TCR Beta short-read assay was applied to DNA of cultured CD4+ T cells. TCRdb reprocessed the PCR reads via MiXCR and lists one record per CDR3 protein. The sample records about 4,500 distinct CDR3 sequences, roughly 23% being singletons. The treatment denotes: approximately 10-day PBMC culture with coronavirus spike peptide pools or control peptides (ViraFEST assay). The sequencing here drew on CD4+ T cells from blood, cultured in vitro, taken after SARS-CoV-2 vaccination. The receptors come from a human donor who had recovered from COVID-19.

This clonotype is categorized as medium-sized. V is TRBV20-1 and J is TRBJ1-6; no definite D call. Germline loops: CDR1 DFQATT, CDR2 SNEGSKA (reference sequence). This CDR3 contains 16 residues. The germline V and J ends were trimmed by 3 bases and 9 bases, with 21 bases remaining between them. CDR3 residues: CSASDTRTGRGSPLHF. The CDR3 DNA reads TGCAGTGCTAGCGATACCCGGACGGGAAGAGGTTCACCCCTCCACTTT.

This clonotype is deemed medium-sized (0.01 to 0.1%). V gene TRBV15 combines with J gene TRBJ2-6; a weak D match, TRBD1 (5 bases). The V gene lost 4 bases and the J gene lost 0 bases, with 7 bases spanning the gap. The CDR3 loop spans 15 amino acids. Germline V lookup: CDR1 LNHNV, CDR2 YYDKDF (reference sequence). The CDR3 here is CATSKGHSGANVLTF. The CDR3 DNA is TGTGCCACCAGCAAGGGGCACTCTGGGGCCAACGTCCTGACTTTC.

The rearrangement uses TRBV12-3 or TRBV12-4 and TRBJ1-6, with D maybe TRBD1 (6 bases). The V end was cut by 8 bases, the J end by 10 bases, with 15 bases between. The CDR3 totals 13 residues. The chain's CDR3 is CASAPLGGSPLHF. DNA for the CDR3: TGTGCCAGCGCACCTCTAGGGGGATCACCCCTCCACTTT.

The gene calls are TRBV25-1 and TRBJ2-2; 12 bases line up with TRBD2. Germline loops: CDR1 MGHDK, CDR2 SYGVNS. Trimming cost V 4 bases and J 5 bases; bases outside gene matches: 11. This CDR3 region has 18 residues. The CDR3 region has the DNA TGTGCCAGCAGTGGGCCTAGCGGGGGGGCCCCAGGAACCGGGGAGCTGTTTTTT. It yields the protein CASSGPSGGAPGTGELFF.

CDR3 protein: CASSVTGTSSGNTIYF. The CDR3 nucleotides are TGTGCCAGCAGTGTGACAGGGACCAGCTCTGGAAACACCATATATTTT. The V and J genes are TRBV6-1 and TRBJ1-3, with 7 bases identical to TRBD1. V shed 4 bases and J 0 bases; nucleotides not matched to a gene: 6. CDR3 length: 16 amino acids. CDR1 and CDR2 (germline): MNHNS, SASEGT.

DNA for the CDR3: TGTGCCAGCAGCTCCGGACAGGGGGCGCCCGGGGAGCTGTTTTTT. Protein: CASSSGQGAPGELFF. The chain couples TRBV28 to TRBJ2-2, with 11 bases identical to TRBD1. V gave up 6 bases and J gave up 6 bases; unmatched junction bases: 6. This CDR3 comprises 15 residues. Germline CDR1 is MDHEN and CDR2 is SYDVKM.

This clonotype was observed at least ten times. The V gene is TRBV6-1, the J gene TRBJ1-1; TRBD1 is a possible D gene (6 bases). V was trimmed by 6 bases and J by 4 bases, leaving 21 bases between them. The CDR3 sequence is 16 residues long. Germline V gene sequence: CDR1 MNHNS, CDR2 SASEGT. As DNA, the CDR3 is TGTGCCAGCAGGCGGTCCGGGGGCCGTGGAGGCACTGAAGCTTTCTTT. Residues: CASRRSGGRGGTEAFF.

By share, this clonotype counts as medium-sized (0.01 to 0.1%). CDR3 residues: CASSPKGYYGYTF. Written as DNA, the CDR3 is TGTGCCAGCAGCCCGAAGGGGTACTATGGCTACACCTTC. The chain carries TRBV7-2 and TRBJ1-2; weak D call: TRBD1 (5 bases). This CDR3 has 13 residues. Germline V lookup: CDR1 SGHTA, CDR2 FQGNSA. With 5 bases removed from V and 3 bases from J, the gap between germline ends came to 10 bases.

This clonotype has a count of ten or more. The chain couples TRBV27 to TRBJ2-7, with 8 positions matching TRBD2. The V and J ends lost 7 bases and 3 bases, in that order; junction bases with no gene match: 17. In germline, CDR1 is MNHEY, CDR2 SMNVEV (reference sequence). This CDR3 spans 17 amino acids. In DNA, the CDR3 is TGTGCCAGCAAACCCCAAAGAGGGACTAGTGGAGTCTACGAGCAGTACTTC. It encodes CASKPQRGTSGVYEQYF.

The V gene is TRBV12-3 or TRBV12-4, the J gene TRBJ2-5; D perhaps matches TRBD1 (6 bases). The ends were cut back, 6 bases at V and 3 bases at J, with 11 bases in the middle. The CDR3 is 13 residues long. The CDR3 protein is CASRSRDKETQYF. The CDR3 DNA sequence: TGTGCCAGCAGAAGCCGGGACAAAGAGACCCAGTACTTC.

This clonotype was seen repeatedly, ten times or more. The chain uses TRBV10-3 and TRBJ1-5, with a possible D match to TRBD1 (5 bases). The germline gives CDR1 ENHRY, CDR2 SYGVKD. CDR3 length equals 13 residues. V was pared by 4 bases and J by 6 bases, with 10 bases between. For the CDR3, the DNA is TGTGCCATCAGTGCAGGGAAGAGTCAGCCCCAGCATTTT. Encoded protein: CAISAGKSQPQHF.

This clonotype was picked up a small number of times. The chain carries TRBV21-1 and TRBJ1-1; TRBD1 was called by the table and not checked on the DNA. TRBV21-1 represents a pseudogene. This CDR3 has 18 amino acids. The CDR3 loop reads CASSPSGGDREGPTEAFF. The CDR3 coding sequence is TGTGCCAGCAGCCCTTCTGGAGGTGACAGGGAGGGGCCCACTGAAGCTTTCTTT.

This clonotype was counted between two and nine times. This chain connects TRBV7-3 to TRBJ1-1; 7 nucleotides align to TRBD1. From germline, CDR1 is SGHTA and CDR2 FQGTGA. The CDR3 length is 17 residues. The ends lost 5 bases at V and 3 bases at J; junction bases unmatched: 15. The CDR3 nucleotides are TGTGCCAGCAGCCGACAGGGAGGCCTCGGGAGGGACACTGAAGCTTTCTTT. Translation gives CASSRQGGLGRDTEAFF.

The chain links TRBV4-1 to TRBJ1-1; D might be TRBD1 (6 bases). Trimming took off 4 bases at V and 6 bases at J, with 15 bases between the two ends. Germline assignment: CDR1 MGHRA and CDR2 YSYEKL. The CDR3 sequence is 14 residues long. For the CDR3, the DNA is TGCGCCAGCAGCCTAGGACAGCCGGTTTCTGAAGCTTTCTTT. It encodes CASSLGQPVSEAFF.

This rearrangement joins TRBV6-2 or TRBV6-3 to TRBJ2-1; 8 bases align to TRBD2. CDR3 size: 18 residues. The germline CDR1 and CDR2 sequences are MNHEY and SVGEGT. V lost 5 bases to trimming and J lost 4 bases; unmatched junction nucleotides: 16. The CDR3 protein is CASSTVTITSGIYNEQFF. CDR3 nucleotide sequence: TGTGCCAGCAGTACAGTTACCATTACTAGCGGAATATACAATGAGCAGTTCTTC.

This clonotype counts as large (0.1 to 1%). The gene calls are TRBV20-1 and TRBJ1-2, with TRBD1 identical over 7 bases. This CDR3 spans 13 amino acids. V lost 6 bases to trimming and J lost 2 bases; unmatched junction nucleotides: 6. The germline CDR1 and CDR2 sequences are DFQATT and SNEGSKA (reference sequence). This chain's CDR3 is CSARDSLNYGYTF. The DNA for the CDR3 is TGCAGTGCCAGGGACAGCTTAAACTATGGCTACACCTTC.

The rearrangement links TRBV20-1 to TRBJ2-1; 13 positions agree with TRBD2. There are 16 residues in the CDR3. In germline, CDR1 is DFQATT, CDR2 SNEGSKA (reference sequence). Trimming cost V 5 bases and J 6 bases; bases outside gene matches: 10. The CDR3 nucleotides read TGCAGTGCTCCTCTACTACTAGCGGGGGGGCGCAATGAGCAGTTCTTC. It encodes CSAPLLLAGGRNEQFF.

This clonotype was observed a few times. The V call is TRBV6-2 or TRBV6-3, the J call TRBJ2-7, with TRBD1 matching 8 bases. Germline CDR1 reads MNHEY; CDR2 reads SVGEGT. With 8 bases clipped from V and 7 bases from J, the junction kept 10 bases outside the gene matches. The CDR3 is 13 amino acids. CDR3 DNA: TGTGCCAGCCAGGGGACAGGCTGGGGAGAGCAGTACTTC. Amino acid sequence: CASQGTGWGEQYF.

This clonotype is medium-sized in the sample. J is TRBJ1-5 and V is TRBV20-1; unclear D gene. The CDR3 totals 13 residues. The V and J ends lost 6 bases and 5 bases respectively, with 14 bases between them. Germline V lookup: CDR1 DFQATT, CDR2 SNEGSKA (reference sequence). CDR3 sequence: CSAVMDWYQPQHF. The CDR3 region has the DNA TGCAGTGCCGTAATGGACTGGTATCAGCCCCAGCATTTT.

The V and J genes are TRBV30 and TRBJ1-2; 9 bases agree with TRBD1. Germline V gene data show CDR1 as GTSNPN and CDR2 as SVGIG (reference sequence). V dropped 2 bases and J dropped 8; count of bases not matched to a gene: 12. This CDR3 is 15 amino acids long. CDR3 loop: CAWSLQGAPGYGYTF. CDR3 DNA sequence: TGTGCCTGGAGTCTACAGGGGGCGCCAGGGTACGGCTACACCTTC.